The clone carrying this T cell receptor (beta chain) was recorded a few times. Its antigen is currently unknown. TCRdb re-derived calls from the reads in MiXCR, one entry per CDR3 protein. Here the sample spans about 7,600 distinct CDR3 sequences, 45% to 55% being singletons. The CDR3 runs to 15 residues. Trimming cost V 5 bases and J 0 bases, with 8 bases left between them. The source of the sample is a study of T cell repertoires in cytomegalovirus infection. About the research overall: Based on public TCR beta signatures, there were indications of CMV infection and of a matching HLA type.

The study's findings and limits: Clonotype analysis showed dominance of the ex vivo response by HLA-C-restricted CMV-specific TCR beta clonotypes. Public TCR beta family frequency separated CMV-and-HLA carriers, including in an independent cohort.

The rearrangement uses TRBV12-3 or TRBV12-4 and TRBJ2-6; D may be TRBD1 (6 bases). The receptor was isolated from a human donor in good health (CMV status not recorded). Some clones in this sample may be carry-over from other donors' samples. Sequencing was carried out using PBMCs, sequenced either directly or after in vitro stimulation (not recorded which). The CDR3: CASSLGGSGANVLTF. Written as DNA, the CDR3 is TGTGCCAGCAGTCTAGGGGGCTCTGGGGCCAACGTCCTGACTTTC.